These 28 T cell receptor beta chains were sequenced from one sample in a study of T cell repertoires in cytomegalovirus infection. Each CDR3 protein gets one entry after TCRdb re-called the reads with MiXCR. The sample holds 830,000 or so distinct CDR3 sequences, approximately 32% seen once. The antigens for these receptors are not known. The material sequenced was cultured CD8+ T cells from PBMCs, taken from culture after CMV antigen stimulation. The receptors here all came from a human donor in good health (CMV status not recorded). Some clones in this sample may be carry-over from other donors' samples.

The CDR3 is CASSMSPTMNTEAFF. In DNA form, the CDR3 reads TGTGCCAGTAGTATGAGTCCAACCATGAACACTGAAGCTTTCTTT. V and J are TRBV19 and TRBJ1-1; no clear D gene. Trimming cost V 3 bases and J 0 bases, with 11 bases left between them. The V gene's germline CDR1 is LNHDA and CDR2 SQIVND (reference sequence). This CDR3 region has 15 residues.

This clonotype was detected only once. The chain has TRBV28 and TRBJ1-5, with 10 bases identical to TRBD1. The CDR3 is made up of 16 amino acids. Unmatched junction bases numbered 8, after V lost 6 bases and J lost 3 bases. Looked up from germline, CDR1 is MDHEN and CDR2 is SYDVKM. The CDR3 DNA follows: TGTGCCAGCAGCCGGACAGGGGGGGGACCCAATCAGCCCCAGCATTTT. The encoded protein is CASSRTGGGPNQPQHF.

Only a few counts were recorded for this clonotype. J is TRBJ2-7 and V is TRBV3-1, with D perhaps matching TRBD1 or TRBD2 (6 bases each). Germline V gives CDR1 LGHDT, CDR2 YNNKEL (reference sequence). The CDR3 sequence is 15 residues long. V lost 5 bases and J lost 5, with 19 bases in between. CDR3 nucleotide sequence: TGTGCCAGCAGCACTCCTTCGGGGGCAGACGACGAGCAGTACTTC. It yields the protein CASSTPSGADDEQYF.

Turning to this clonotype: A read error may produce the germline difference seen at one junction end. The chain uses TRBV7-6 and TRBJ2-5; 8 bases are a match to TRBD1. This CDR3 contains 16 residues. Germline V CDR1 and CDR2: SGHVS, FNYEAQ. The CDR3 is CASSSLPEGTGGTQYF. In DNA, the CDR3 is TGTGCTAGCAGCTCCCTCCCGGAGGGGACAGGAGGGACCCAGTACTTC.

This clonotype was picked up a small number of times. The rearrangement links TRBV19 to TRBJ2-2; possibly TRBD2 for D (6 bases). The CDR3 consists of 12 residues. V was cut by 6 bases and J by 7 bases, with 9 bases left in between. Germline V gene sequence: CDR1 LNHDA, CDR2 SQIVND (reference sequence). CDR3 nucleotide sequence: TGTGCCAGTAGACTGGGAGGCGGGGAGCTGTTTTTT. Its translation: CASRLGGGELFF.

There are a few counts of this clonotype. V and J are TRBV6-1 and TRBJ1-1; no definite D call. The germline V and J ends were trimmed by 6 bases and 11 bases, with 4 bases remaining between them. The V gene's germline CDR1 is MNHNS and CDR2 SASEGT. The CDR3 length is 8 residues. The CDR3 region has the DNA TGTGCCAGCAGCTTGGCTTTCTTT. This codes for CASSLAFF.

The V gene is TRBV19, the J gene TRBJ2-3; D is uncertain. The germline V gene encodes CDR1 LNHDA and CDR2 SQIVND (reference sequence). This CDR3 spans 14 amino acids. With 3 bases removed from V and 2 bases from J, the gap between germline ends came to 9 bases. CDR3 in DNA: TGTGCCAGTAGTATGGAGCGCTTCACAGATACGCAGTATTTT. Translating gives CASSMERFTDTQYF.

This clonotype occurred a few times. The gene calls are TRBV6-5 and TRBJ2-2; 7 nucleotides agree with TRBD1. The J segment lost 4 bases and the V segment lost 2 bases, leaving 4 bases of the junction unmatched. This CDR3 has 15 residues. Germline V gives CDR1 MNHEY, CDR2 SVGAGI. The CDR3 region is CASSYPGQITGELFF. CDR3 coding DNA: TGTGCCAGCAGTTACCCGGGACAGATCACCGGGGAGCTGTTTTTT.

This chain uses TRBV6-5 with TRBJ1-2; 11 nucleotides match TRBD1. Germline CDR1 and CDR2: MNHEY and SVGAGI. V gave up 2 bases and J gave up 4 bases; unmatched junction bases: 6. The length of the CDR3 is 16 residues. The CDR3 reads CASSYHGTGGSYGYTF. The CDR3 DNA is TGTGCCAGCAGTTACCACGGGACAGGGGGAAGCTATGGCTACACCTTC.

CDR3 nucleotide sequence: TGTGCCAGCAGCATCCCGACAGGGGTAACTCGGTATGGCTACACCTTC. This sequence encodes CASSIPTGVTRYGYTF. This chain uses TRBV7-9 with TRBJ1-2; 8 bases are a match to TRBD1. The CDR3 runs to 16 residues. The V gene's germline CDR1 is SEHNR and CDR2 FQNEAQ (reference sequence). Trimming at V came to 5 bases and at J to 5 bases, leaving 13 bases not matched to a gene.

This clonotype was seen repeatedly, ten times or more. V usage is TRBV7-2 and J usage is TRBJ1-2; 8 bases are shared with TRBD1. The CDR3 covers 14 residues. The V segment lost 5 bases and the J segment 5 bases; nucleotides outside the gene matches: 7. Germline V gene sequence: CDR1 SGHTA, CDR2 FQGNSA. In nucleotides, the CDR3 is TGTGCCAGCAGCCCAACAACAGGGGGTTATGGCTACACCTTC. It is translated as CASSPTTGGYGYTF.

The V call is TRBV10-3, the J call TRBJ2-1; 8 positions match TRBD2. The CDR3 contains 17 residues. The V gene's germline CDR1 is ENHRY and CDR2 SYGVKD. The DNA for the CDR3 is TGTGCGGTGCTGACCCGCGGAACCGGGACTAGGGCCAATGAGCAGTTCTTC. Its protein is CAVLTRGTGTRANEQFF.

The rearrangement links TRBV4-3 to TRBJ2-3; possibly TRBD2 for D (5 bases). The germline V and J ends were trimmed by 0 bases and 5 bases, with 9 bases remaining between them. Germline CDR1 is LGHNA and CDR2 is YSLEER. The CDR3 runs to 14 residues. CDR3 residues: CASSQDPGIDTQYF. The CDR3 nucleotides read TGCGCCAGCAGCCAAGATCCCGGGATAGATACGCAGTATTTT.

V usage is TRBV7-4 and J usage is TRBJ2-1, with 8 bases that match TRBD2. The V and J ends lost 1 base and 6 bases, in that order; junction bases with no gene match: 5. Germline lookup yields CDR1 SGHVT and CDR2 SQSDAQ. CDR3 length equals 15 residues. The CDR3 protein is CASSLGGGPCNEQFF. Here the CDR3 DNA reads TGTGCCAGCAGCTTAGGCGGGGGGCCCTGCAATGAGCAGTTCTTC.

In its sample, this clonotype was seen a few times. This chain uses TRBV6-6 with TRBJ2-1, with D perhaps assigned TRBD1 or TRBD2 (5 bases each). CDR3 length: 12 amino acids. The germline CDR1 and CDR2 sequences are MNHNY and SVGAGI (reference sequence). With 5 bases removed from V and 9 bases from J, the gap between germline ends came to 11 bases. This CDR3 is CASSGGSGEQFF. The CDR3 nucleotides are TGTGCCAGCAGTGGGGGTTCTGGTGAGCAGTTCTTC.

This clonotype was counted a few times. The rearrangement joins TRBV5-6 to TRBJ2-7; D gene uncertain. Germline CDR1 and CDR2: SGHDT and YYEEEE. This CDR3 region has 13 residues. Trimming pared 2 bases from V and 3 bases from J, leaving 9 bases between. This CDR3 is CASSLAENYEQYF. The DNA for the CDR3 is TGTGCCAGCAGCTTAGCAGAAAACTACGAGCAGTACTTC.

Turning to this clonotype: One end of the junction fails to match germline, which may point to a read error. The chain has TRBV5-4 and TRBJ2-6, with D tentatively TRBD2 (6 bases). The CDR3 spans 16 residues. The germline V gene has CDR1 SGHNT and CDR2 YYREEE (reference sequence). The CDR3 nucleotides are TGTGCCAGCACCTTGCCCGGGACTCCTGGGGCCAACGTCCTGACTTTC. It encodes CASTLPGTPGANVLTF.

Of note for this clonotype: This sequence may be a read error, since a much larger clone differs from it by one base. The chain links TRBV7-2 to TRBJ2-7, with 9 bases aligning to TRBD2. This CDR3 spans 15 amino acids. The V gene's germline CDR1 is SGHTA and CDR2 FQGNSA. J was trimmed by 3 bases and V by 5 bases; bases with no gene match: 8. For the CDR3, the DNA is TGTGCCAGCAGCCCCCGGACTAGCGACATCTACGAGCAGTACTTC. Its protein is CASSPRTSDIYEQYF.

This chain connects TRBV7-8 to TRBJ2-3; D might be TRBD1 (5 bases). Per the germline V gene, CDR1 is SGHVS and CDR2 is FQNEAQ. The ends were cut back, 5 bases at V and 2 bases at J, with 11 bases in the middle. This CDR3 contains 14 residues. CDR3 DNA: TGTGCCAGCAGCCACACAGGTTTCACAGATACGCAGTATTTT. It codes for CASSHTGFTDTQYF.

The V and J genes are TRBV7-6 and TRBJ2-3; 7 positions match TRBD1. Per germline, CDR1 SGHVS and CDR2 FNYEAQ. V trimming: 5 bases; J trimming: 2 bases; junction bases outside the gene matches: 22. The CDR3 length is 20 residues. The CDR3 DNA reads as TGTGCCAGCAGCACCAGACCGACCAGGGGGTCCCCGGTAGTCACAGATACGCAGTATTTT. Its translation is CASSTRPTRGSPVVTDTQYF.

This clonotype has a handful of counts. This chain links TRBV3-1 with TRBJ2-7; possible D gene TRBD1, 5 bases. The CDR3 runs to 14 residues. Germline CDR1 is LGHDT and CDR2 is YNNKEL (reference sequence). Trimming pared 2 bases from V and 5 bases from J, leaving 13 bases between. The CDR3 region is CASSQQGIRHEQYF. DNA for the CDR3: TGTGCCAGCAGCCAACAGGGTATCAGGCACGAGCAGTACTTC.

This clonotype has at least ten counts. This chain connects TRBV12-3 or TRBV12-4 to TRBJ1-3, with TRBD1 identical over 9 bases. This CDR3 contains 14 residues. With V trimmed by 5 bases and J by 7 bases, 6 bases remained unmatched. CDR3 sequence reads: CASSPGQGWNTIYF. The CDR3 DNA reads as TGTGCCAGCAGTCCCGGACAGGGGTGGAACACCATATATTTT.

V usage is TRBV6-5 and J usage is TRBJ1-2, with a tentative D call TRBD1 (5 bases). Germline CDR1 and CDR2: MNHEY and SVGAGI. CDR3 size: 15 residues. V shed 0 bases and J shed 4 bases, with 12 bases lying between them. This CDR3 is CASSYSSQRGYGYTF. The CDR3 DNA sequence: TGTGCCAGCAGTTACTCTTCCCAGAGGGGCTATGGCTACACCTTC.

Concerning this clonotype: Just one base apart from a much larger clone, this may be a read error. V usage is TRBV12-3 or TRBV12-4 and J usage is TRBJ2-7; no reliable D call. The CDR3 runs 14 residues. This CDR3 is CANSLQGYSYEQYF. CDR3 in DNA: TGTGCCAACAGTTTACAAGGTTACTCCTACGAGCAGTACTTC.

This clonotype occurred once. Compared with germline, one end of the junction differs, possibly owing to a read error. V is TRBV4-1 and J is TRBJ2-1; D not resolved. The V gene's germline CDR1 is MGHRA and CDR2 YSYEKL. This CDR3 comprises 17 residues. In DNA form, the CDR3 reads TGCGCCAGCAGCCAAATCAGGTCAGGCCCCAGGAACAACGAGCAGTTCTTC. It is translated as CASSQIRSGPRNNEQFF.

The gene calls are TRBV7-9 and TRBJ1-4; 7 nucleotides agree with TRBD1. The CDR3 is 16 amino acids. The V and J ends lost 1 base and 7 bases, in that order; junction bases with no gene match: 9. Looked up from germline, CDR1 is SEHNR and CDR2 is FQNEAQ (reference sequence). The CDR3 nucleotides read TGTGCCAGCAGCTTAGGGCCAGAACGGGACAGTGAAAAACTGTTTTTT. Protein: CASSLGPERDSEKLFF.

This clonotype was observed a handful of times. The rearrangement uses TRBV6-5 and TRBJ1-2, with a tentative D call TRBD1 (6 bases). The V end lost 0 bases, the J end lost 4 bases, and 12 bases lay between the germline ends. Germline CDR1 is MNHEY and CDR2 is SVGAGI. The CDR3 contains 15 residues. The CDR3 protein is CASSYSTGLSYGYTF. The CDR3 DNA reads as TGTGCCAGCAGTTACTCCACAGGGTTAAGCTATGGCTACACCTTC.

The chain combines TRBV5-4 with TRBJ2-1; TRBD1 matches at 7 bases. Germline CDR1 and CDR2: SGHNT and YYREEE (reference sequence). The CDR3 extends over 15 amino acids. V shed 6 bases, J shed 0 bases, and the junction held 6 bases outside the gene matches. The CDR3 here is CASTSGTASYNEQFF. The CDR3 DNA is TGTGCCAGCACCTCCGGGACAGCCTCCTACAATGAGCAGTTCTTC.